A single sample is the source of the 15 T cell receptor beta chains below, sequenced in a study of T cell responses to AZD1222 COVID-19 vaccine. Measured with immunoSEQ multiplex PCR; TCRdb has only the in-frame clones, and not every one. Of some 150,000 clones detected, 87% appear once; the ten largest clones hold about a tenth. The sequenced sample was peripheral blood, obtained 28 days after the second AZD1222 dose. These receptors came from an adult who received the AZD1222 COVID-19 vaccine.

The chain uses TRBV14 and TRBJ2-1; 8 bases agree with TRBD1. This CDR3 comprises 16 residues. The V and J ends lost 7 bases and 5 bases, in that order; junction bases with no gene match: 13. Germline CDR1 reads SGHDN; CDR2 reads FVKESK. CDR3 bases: TGTGCCAGCACCATACGACAGGGGATGGGGCACAATGAGCAGTTCTTC. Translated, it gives CASTIRQGMGHNEQFF.

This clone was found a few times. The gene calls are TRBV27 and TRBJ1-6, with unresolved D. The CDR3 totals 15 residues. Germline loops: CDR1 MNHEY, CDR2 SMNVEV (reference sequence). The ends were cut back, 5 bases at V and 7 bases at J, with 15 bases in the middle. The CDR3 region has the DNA TGTGCCAGCAGTAGCCGACGGAGGCGAAATTCACCCCTCCACTTT. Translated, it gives CASSSRRRRNSPLHF.

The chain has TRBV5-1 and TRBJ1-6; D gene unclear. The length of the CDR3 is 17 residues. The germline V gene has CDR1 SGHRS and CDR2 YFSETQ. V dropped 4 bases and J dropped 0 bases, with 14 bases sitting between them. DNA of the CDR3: TGCGCCAGCAGCCCAGAGGACGGTAGCTCCTATAATTCACCCCTCCACTTT. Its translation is CASSPEDGSSYNSPLHF.

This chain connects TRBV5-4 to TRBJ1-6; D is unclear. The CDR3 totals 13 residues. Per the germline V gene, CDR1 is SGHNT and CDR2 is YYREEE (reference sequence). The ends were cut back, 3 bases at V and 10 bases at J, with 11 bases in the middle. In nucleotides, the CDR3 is TGTGCCAGCAGCTGGTGGGTTGGCTCACCCCTCCACTTT. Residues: CASSWWVGSPLHF.

The CDR3 DNA reads TGCAGTGCTGTAGACGGCTATGGCTACACCTTC. Amino acid sequence: CSAVDGYGYTF. V usage is TRBV20-1 and J usage is TRBJ1-2; D not resolved. The CDR3 covers 11 residues. The V end was cut by 5 bases, the J end by 4 bases, with 8 bases between. CDR1 DFQATT and CDR2 SNEGSKA come from the germline V gene (reference sequence).

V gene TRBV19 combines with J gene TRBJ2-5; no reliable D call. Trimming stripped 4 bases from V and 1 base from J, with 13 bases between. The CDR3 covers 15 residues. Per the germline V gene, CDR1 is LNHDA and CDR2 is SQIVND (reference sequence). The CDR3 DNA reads TGTGCCAGTAGTAACCAAGGACGTAGCCAAGAGACCCAGTACTTC. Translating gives CASSNQGRSQETQYF.

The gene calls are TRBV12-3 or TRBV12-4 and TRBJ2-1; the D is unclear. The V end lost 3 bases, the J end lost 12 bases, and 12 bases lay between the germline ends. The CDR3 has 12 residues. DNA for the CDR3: TGTGCCAGCAGTTTCTCAACGTTGGGGCAGTTCTTC. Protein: CASSFSTLGQFF.

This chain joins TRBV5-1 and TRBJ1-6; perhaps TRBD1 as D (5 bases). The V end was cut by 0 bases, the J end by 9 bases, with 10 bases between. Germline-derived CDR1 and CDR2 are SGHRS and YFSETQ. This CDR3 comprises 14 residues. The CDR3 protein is CASSLGQLFSPLHF. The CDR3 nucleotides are TGCGCCAGCAGCTTGGGACAGTTATTTTCACCCCTCCACTTT. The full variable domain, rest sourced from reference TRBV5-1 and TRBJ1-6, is KAGVTQTPRYLIKTRGQQVTLSCSPISGHRSVSWYQQTPGQGLQFLFEYFSETQRNKGNFPGRFSGRQFSNSRSEMNVSTLELGDSALYLCASSLGQLFSPLHFGNGTRLTVT.

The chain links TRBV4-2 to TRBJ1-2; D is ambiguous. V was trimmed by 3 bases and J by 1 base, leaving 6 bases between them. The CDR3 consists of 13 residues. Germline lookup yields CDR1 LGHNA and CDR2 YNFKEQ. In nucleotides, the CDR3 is TGTGCCAGCAGCCAGGACCTTAACTATGGCTACACCTTC. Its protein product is CASSQDLNYGYTF.

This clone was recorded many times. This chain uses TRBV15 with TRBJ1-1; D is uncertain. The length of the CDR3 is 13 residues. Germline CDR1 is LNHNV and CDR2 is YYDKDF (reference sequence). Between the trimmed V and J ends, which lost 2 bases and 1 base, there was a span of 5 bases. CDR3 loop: CATSRQTNTEAFF. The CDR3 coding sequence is TGTGCCACCAGCAGACAGACGAACACTGAAGCTTTCTTT.

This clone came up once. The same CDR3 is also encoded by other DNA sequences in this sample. For the CDR3, the DNA is TGTGCCAGCAGCCCCCGGGGAGAAGATACGCAGTATTTT. This gives the protein CASSPRGEDTQYF. The chain couples TRBV5-6 to TRBJ2-3; possibly TRBD2 for D (5 bases). Germline values: CDR1 SGHDT, CDR2 YYEEEE. The CDR3 has 13 residues. V was clipped by 4 bases and J by 5 bases, with 11 bases between them.

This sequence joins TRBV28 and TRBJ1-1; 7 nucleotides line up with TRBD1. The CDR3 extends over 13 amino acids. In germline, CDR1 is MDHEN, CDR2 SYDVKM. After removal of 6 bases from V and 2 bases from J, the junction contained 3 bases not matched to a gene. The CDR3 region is CASRYRGNTEAFF. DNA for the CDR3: TGTGCCAGCAGATACAGGGGAAACACTGAAGCTTTCTTT. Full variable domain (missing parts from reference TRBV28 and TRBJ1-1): DVKVTQSSRYLVKRTGEKVFLECVQDMDHENMFWYRQDPGLGLRLIYFSYDVKMKEKGDIPEGYSVSREKKERFSLILESASTNQTSMYLCASRYRGNTEAFFGQGTRLTVV.

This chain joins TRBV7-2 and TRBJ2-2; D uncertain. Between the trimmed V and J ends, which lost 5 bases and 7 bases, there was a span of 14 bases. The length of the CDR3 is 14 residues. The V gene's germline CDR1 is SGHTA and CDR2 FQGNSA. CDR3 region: CASSPRLGGGELFF. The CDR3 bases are TGTGCCAGCAGCCCCCGTTTGGGCGGCGGGGAGCTGTTTTTT.

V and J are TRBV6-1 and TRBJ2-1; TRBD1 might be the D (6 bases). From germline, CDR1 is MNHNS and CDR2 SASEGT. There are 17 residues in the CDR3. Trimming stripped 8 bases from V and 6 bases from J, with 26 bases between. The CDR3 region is CASRATGQTLEFNEQFF. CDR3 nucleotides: TGTGCCAGCCGTGCGACGGGACAAACACTAGAATTCAATGAGCAGTTCTTC.

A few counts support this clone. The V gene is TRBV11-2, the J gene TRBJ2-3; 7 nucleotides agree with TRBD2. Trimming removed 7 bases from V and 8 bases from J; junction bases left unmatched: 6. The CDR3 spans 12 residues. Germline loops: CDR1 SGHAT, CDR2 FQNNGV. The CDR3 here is CASTTSGGTQYF. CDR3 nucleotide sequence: TGTGCCAGCACCACTTCGGGGGGTACGCAGTATTTT.